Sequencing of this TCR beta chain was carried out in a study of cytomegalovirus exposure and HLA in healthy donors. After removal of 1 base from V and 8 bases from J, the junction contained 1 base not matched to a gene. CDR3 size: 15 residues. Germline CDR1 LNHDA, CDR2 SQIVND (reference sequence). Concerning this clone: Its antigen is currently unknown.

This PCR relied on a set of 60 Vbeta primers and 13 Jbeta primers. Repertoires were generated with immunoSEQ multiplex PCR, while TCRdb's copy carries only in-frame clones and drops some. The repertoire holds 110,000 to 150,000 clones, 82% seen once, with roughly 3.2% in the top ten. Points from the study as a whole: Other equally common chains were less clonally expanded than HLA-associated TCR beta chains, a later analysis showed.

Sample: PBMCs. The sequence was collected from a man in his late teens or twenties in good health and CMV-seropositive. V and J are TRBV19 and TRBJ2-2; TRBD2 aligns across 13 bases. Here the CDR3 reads CASSIGLAGGGELFF. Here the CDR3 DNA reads TGTGCCAGTAGTATAGGACTAGCGGGAGGTGGGGAGCTGTTTTTT.